This T cell receptor beta chain was recorded in a study of T cell responses to AZD1222 COVID-19 vaccine. Clones were read by immunoSEQ multiplex PCR, and TCRdb kept only the in-frame ones, dropping some. The sample lists fewer than 200,000 clones; about nine tenths were seen once. The CDR3 loop spans 16 amino acids. Trimming took 0 bases from V and 4 from J, leaving 12 bases between them. The germline V gene has CDR1 SGHTA and CDR2 FQGNSA. The V call is TRBV7-2, the J call TRBJ2-2; TRBD1 or TRBD2 may be the D gene (5 bases each). The material was peripheral blood, obtained on day 0 of AZD1222 vaccination. The clonotype was recovered from an adult in good health. CDR3 residues: CASSLALTGPTGELFF. In DNA, the CDR3 is TGTGCCAGCAGCTTAGCGCTAACGGGACCCACCGGGGAGCTGTTTTTT.